Presented here are 23 T cell receptor beta chains from one specimen sequenced in a study of CD8 T cells in Susac syndrome. Random hexamers were used to reverse transcribe the RNA input (roughly 0.5 to 1 ug). TCRdb processed the immunoSEQ multiplex PCR reads anew with MiXCR; each CDR3 protein has one entry. The top ten clones hold about 0.11% of a sample with about 140,000 distinct CDR3 sequences, approximately 95% of them seen once. The sequenced sample consisted of CD4+ T cells from PBMCs. The receptor set was obtained from a human donor with multiple sclerosis.

J is TRBJ2-1 and V is TRBV28, with D unclear. V lost 6 bases, J lost 1 base, and 7 bases lay in between. Germline loops: CDR1 MDHEN, CDR2 SYDVKM. This CDR3 comprises 13 residues. CDR3 coding DNA: TGTGCCAGCAGAGACCAATCCTACAATGAGCAGTTCTTC. Translation: CASRDQSYNEQFF.

In this sample, this clonotype turned up a few times. J is TRBJ2-7 and V is TRBV7-9; the D is unclear. Germline values: CDR1 SEHNR, CDR2 FQNEAQ (reference sequence). This CDR3 comprises 12 residues. Trimming cost V 3 bases and J 4 bases, with 7 bases left between them. CDR3 sequence reads: CASSFVSYEQYF. The CDR3 nucleotides are TGTGCCAGCAGCTTTGTCTCATACGAGCAGTACTTC.

This chain links TRBV20-1 with TRBJ1-4, with TRBD1 matching over 9 bases. The V and J ends lost 3 bases and 9 bases, in that order; junction bases with no gene match: 5. The CDR3 length is 13 residues. Germline CDR1 DFQATT, CDR2 SNEGSKA (reference sequence). The CDR3, as DNA: TGCAGTGCTAGCCAACAGGGGGCGAAAAAACTGTTTTTT. Translated: CSASQQGAKKLFF.

The CDR3 region has the DNA TGCAGCGTCGTCTATGGGACAGCAACTGAGCAGTTCTTC. This codes for CSVVYGTATEQFF. The gene calls are TRBV29-1 and TRBJ2-1; 7 nucleotides agree with TRBD1. CDR3 length: 13 residues. Unmatched junction bases numbered 11, after V lost 6 bases and J lost 9 bases. CDR1 is SQVTM and CDR2 is ANQGSEA in the germline V gene.

V and J are TRBV7-2 and TRBJ2-1; no firm D call. V lost 4 bases and J 9 bases, leaving 13 bases between the germline ends. CDR1 SGHTA and CDR2 FQGNSA come from the germline V gene. The CDR3 spans 13 residues. The CDR3 loop reads CASSSGPQIEQFF. CDR3 sequence (DNA): TGTGCCAGCAGCTCCGGACCCCAAATTGAGCAGTTCTTC.

This chain uses TRBV20-1 with TRBJ2-4; maybe TRBD1 (7 bases). The germline gives CDR1 DFQATT, CDR2 SNEGSKA (reference sequence). The CDR3 covers 14 residues. Trimming took 4 bases from V and 1 from J, leaving 11 bases between them. The chain's CDR3 is CSATGGLAKNIQYF. CDR3 bases: TGCAGTGCTACAGGGGGGCTGGCCAAAAACATTCAGTACTTC.

This chain joins TRBV6-6 and TRBJ1-5; no clear D gene. The V gene lost 7 bases and the J gene lost 3 bases, with 13 bases spanning the gap. Germline CDR1 MNHNY, CDR2 SVGAGI (reference sequence). The CDR3 spans 14 residues. The CDR3 DNA follows: TGTGCCAGCACGAATGCGATGGTCAATCAGCCCCAGCATTTT. This codes for CASTNAMVNQPQHF.

The V gene is TRBV19, the J gene TRBJ2-1; D is unresolved. Trimming took 4 bases from V and 2 from J, leaving 12 bases between them. Per the germline V gene, CDR1 is LNHDA and CDR2 is SQIVND (reference sequence). This CDR3 region has 15 residues. CDR3 loop: CASSKGSVAYNEQFF. For the CDR3, the DNA is TGTGCCAGTAGTAAGGGTTCCGTCGCCTACAATGAGCAGTTCTTC. Using reference TRBV19 and TRBJ2-1 for the parts outside the CDR3, the full variable domain is DGGITQSPKYLFRKEGQNVTLSCEQNLNHDAMYWYRQDPGQGLRLIYYSQIVNDFQKGDIAEGYSVSREKKESFPLTVTSAQKNPTAFYLCASSKGSVAYNEQFFGPGTRLTVL.

Here the CDR3 DNA reads TGTGCCAGCAGCCACCGACAGAGCAATCAGCCCCAGCATTTT. This translates into CASSHRQSNQPQHF. V usage is TRBV6-5 and J usage is TRBJ1-5, with a possible D match to TRBD1 (5 bases). The CDR3 has 14 amino acids. The V and J ends lost 6 bases and 1 base respectively, with 10 bases between them. Germline CDR1 reads MNHEY; CDR2 reads SVGAGI.

This clonotype was seen a few times. The chain combines TRBV30 with TRBJ1-1; a weak D match, TRBD1 (5 bases). Per germline, CDR1 GTSNPN and CDR2 SVGIG (reference sequence). V was shortened by 0 bases and J by 1 base, with 6 bases between the two germline ends. The length of the CDR3 is 13 residues. Here the CDR3 reads CAWSVRGNTEAFF. CDR3 coding DNA: TGTGCCTGGAGTGTTAGGGGGAACACTGAAGCTTTCTTT. The entire variable domain, with the rest obtained from reference TRBV30 and TRBJ1-1, is as follows: SQTIHQWPATLVQPVGSPLSLECTVEGTSNPNLYWYRQAAGRGLQLLFYSVGIGQISSEVPQNLSASRPQDRQFILSSKKLLLSDSGFYLCAWSVRGNTEAFFGQGTRLTVV.

This chain uses TRBV15 with TRBJ2-2; tentatively, D is TRBD2 (5 bases). This CDR3 comprises 16 residues. V lost 1 base, J lost 1 base, and 10 bases lay in between. Per germline, CDR1 LNHNV and CDR2 YYDKDF (reference sequence). The CDR3 protein is CATSRGSGKNTGELFF. The DNA of the CDR3 is TGTGCCACCAGCAGAGGTTCCGGGAAGAACACCGGGGAGCTGTTTTTT.

V is TRBV30 and J is TRBJ2-6, with D unresolved. Germline lookup yields CDR1 GTSNPN and CDR2 SVGIG (reference sequence). Trimming removed 7 bases at V and 0 bases at J, with 19 bases between. The CDR3 has 17 residues. The CDR3 DNA reads as TGTGCCTTAGACCTAGGGTCCGTAATCTCTGGGGCCAACGTCCTGACTTTC. Protein: CALDLGSVISGANVLTF.

The V call is TRBV20-1, the J call TRBJ1-1; weak D call: TRBD1 (5 bases). V lost 6 bases, J lost 0 bases, and 14 bases lay in between. Per the germline V gene, CDR1 is DFQATT and CDR2 is SNEGSKA (reference sequence). The length of the CDR3 is 14 residues. The CDR3 loop reads CSAETGPLNTEAFF. The CDR3 DNA sequence: TGCAGTGCCGAAACGGGACCCCTGAACACTGAAGCTTTCTTT.

J is TRBJ2-5 and V is TRBV7-7, with D perhaps being TRBD1 or TRBD2 (5 bases each). Germline-derived CDR1 and CDR2 are SSHAT and FNYEAQ (reference sequence). CDR3 length equals 12 residues. Trimming shortened V by 4 bases and J by 5 bases, and 8 bases separated the two germline ends. CDR3 bases: TGTGCCAGCAGCTCCGAGGGGGAGACCCAGTACTTC. It codes for CASSSEGETQYF.

The genes are TRBV3-1 and TRBJ2-3; tentatively, D is TRBD2 (5 bases). The CDR3 has 14 residues. V was cut by 0 bases and J by 11 bases, with 15 bases left in between. Germline V gives CDR1 LGHDT, CDR2 YNNKEL (reference sequence). For the CDR3, the DNA is TGTGCCAGCAGCCAAGAGGCGGGCCCCCGGTTGCAGTATTTT. It translates to CASSQEAGPRLQYF.

For the CDR3, the DNA is TGTGCCAGCAGCTTACTTGCGCCAGATACGCAGTATTTT. Its protein product is CASSLLAPDTQYF. The rearrangement uses TRBV7-9 and TRBJ2-3; D is unresolved. The CDR3 contains 13 residues. Germline assignment: CDR1 SEHNR and CDR2 FQNEAQ (reference sequence). V shed 2 bases and J shed 4 bases, with 7 bases lying between them.

The rearrangement links TRBV5-1 to TRBJ2-1; D assignment may be TRBD1 or TRBD2 (5 bases each). V gave up 4 bases and J gave up 4 bases, with 15 bases separating them. Germline CDR1 SGHRS, CDR2 YFSETQ. This CDR3 spans 15 amino acids. The CDR3, as DNA: TGCGCCAGCAGCCACCGGGACGCAAGGTACAATGAGCAGTTCTTC. Its translation is CASSHRDARYNEQFF.

The chain links TRBV24-1 to TRBJ2-1, with a possible D match to TRBD1 (6 bases). In germline, CDR1 is KGHDR, CDR2 SFDVKD. With 4 bases removed from V and 5 bases from J, the gap between germline ends came to 20 bases. The CDR3 has 17 amino acids. CDR3: CATSERGRTERDNEQFF. The CDR3 DNA sequence: TGTGCCACCAGTGAACGAGGCCGGACAGAACGCGACAATGAGCAGTTCTTC.

The chain uses TRBV15 and TRBJ2-5, with a possible D match to TRBD2 (5 bases). V dropped 0 bases and J dropped 5 bases, with 22 bases sitting between them. Germline V gene lookup returns CDR1 LNHNV and CDR2 YYDKDF (reference sequence). CDR3 length: 18 amino acids. The CDR3 reads CATSRDLLGLGVGETQYF. CDR3 coding DNA: TGTGCCACCAGCAGAGATCTCTTAGGACTTGGGGTAGGGGAGACCCAGTACTTC.

J is TRBJ2-3 and V is TRBV4-1; no reliable D call. The CDR3 is 15 residues long. The V and J ends lost 0 bases and 2 bases respectively, with 9 bases between them. Germline CDR1 reads MGHRA; CDR2 reads YSYEKL. The CDR3 DNA is TGCGCCAGCAGCCAAGACCCTACGAACACAGATACGCAGTATTTT. It encodes CASSQDPTNTDTQYF.

The V call is TRBV14, the J call TRBJ2-1, with D uncertain. The V gene lost 4 bases and the J gene lost 12 bases, with 13 bases spanning the gap. This CDR3 spans 12 amino acids. CDR1 and CDR2 from the germline V gene are SGHDN and FVKESK. Here the CDR3 DNA reads TGTGCCAGCAGCCCCAAGGGCCCCTCGCAGTTCTTC. This gives the protein CASSPKGPSQFF.

The genes are TRBV4-1 and TRBJ1-5; possible D gene TRBD1, 5 bases. The length of the CDR3 is 16 residues. The V end lost 4 bases, the J end lost 4 bases, and 17 bases lay between the germline ends. The germline gives CDR1 MGHRA, CDR2 YSYEKL. The CDR3 spells CASSPTEGPRNQPQHF. The CDR3 coding sequence is TGCGCCAGCAGCCCCACGGAGGGACCGAGGAATCAGCCCCAGCATTTT.

This clonotype was picked up one time. The V gene is TRBV3-1, the J gene TRBJ1-1, with D possibly matching TRBD1 (5 bases). Germline CDR1 reads LGHDT; CDR2 reads YNNKEL (reference sequence). V was shortened by 0 bases and J by 2 bases, with 10 bases between the two germline ends. This CDR3 spans 15 amino acids. CDR3 DNA: TGTGCCAGCAGCCAAGATCTGGGGGTCAACACTGAAGCTTTCTTT. Its translation is CASSQDLGVNTEAFF.